The TCR beta chain under discussion was sequenced for a study of regulatory T cells in long-lasting Graves disease. CDR3 length: 14 amino acids. After removal of 6 bases from V and 5 bases from J, the junction contained 6 bases not matched to a gene. Germline V gene sequence: CDR1 DFQATT, CDR2 SNEGSKA (reference sequence). Assembly of TCR beta libraries relied on iRepertoire HTBI primers together with Arm-PCR of CDR3 regions. Each CDR3 protein is one row after TCRdb ran MiXCR on the multiplex PCR reads. The table lists hundreds of thousands of distinct CDR3 sequences, around 21% of them singletons. Described time point: persistent/refractory GD, antithyroid drugs over 5 years with positive TRAb. The TCR library was made from RNA that had been extracted from PBMCs in TRIzol.

The TCR was taken from a female donor with Graves disease. The chain recombines TRBV20-1 with TRBJ2-7; 14 positions match TRBD2. Sequenced here: peripheral blood mononuclear cells (PBMCs), sampled when the disease was refractory, from a patient treated with antithyroid drugs. As DNA, the CDR3 is TGCAGTGCCCCGGGACTAGCGGGAGCCAACGAGCAGTACTTC. Protein sequence: CSAPGLAGANEQYF.